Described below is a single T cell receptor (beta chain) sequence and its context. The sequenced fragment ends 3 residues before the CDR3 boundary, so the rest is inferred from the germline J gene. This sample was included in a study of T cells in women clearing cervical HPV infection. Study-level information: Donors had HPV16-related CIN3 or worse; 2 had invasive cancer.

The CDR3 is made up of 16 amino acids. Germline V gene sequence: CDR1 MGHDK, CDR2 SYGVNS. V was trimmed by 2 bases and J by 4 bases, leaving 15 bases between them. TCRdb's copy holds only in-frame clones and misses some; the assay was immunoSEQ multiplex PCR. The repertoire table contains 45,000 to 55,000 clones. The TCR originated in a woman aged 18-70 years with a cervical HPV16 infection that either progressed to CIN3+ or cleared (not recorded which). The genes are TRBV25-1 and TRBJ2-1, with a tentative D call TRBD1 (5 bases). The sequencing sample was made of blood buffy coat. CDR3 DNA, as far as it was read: TGTGCCAGCAGTGAAGGCGAAACAGGAGCATACAATGAG. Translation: CASSEGETGAYNE. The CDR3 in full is CASSEGETGAYNEQFF.